One sample yielded the 10 T cell receptor beta chains listed below, sequenced in a study of blood T cell repertoires in COVID-19. Sequenced by immunoSEQ multiplex PCR; TCRdb stores in-frame clones only, minus some. The sample consists of about 440,000 clones, roughly 87% of them appearing once. Sample: PBMCs or T cells enriched from blood (not recorded which). These receptors all come from a man between 18 and 35 years old who had recovered from COVID-19.

This sequence joins TRBV29-1 and TRBJ2-3; 10 bases line up with TRBD2. The ends lost 7 bases at V and 10 bases at J; junction bases unmatched: 8. Germline V lookup: CDR1 SQVTM, CDR2 ANQGSEA. The CDR3 length is 12 residues. CDR3 amino acids: CSARTSGDAQYF. CDR3 DNA sequence: TGCAGCGCCAGGACTAGCGGCGATGCGCAGTATTTT.

This chain joins TRBV27 and TRBJ2-1; 8 bases match TRBD1. From germline, CDR1 is MNHEY and CDR2 SMNVEV (reference sequence). The CDR3 contains 13 residues. J gave up 8 bases and V 7 bases, and 7 bases lay outside the gene matches. DNA for the CDR3: TGTGCCAGCACAGGGGGCCAGGGGGATGAGCAGTTCTTC. Its protein is CASTGGQGDEQFF.

This clone was found once. This chain links TRBV19 with TRBJ1-5; D might be TRBD1 (5 bases). The germline V and J ends were trimmed by 4 bases and 9 bases, with 10 bases remaining between them. CDR1 and CDR2 from the germline V gene are LNHDA and SQIVND (reference sequence). CDR3 length equals 12 residues. Here the CDR3 DNA reads TGTGCCAGTAGTACTTACAGGCTGCCCCAGCATTTT. Translation: CASSTYRLPQHF.

The chain uses TRBV5-6 and TRBJ2-7; D is uncertain. The germline V gene has CDR1 SGHDT and CDR2 YYEEEE. The CDR3 has 13 amino acids. The ends were cut back, 4 bases at V and 4 bases at J, with 12 bases in the middle. The CDR3 DNA reads TGTGCCAGCAGCCGAAGAACATTTTACGAGCAGTACTTC. It yields the protein CASSRRTFYEQYF.

This chain joins TRBV7-9 and TRBJ2-1; TRBD2 matches 13 bases. In germline, CDR1 is SEHNR, CDR2 FQNEAQ (reference sequence). With 8 bases clipped from V and 6 bases from J, the junction kept 1 base outside the gene matches. This CDR3 spans 13 amino acids. CDR3 loop: CASRTSGSNEQFF. The CDR3 coding sequence is TGTGCCAGCCGGACTAGCGGGAGCAATGAGCAGTTCTTC.

CDR3 bases: TGTGCCAGCAGCGTCGGGACTAGCGACCTTAGGACAGATACGCAGTATTTT. This encodes CASSVGTSDLRTDTQYF. The chain links TRBV9 to TRBJ2-3; TRBD2 aligns across 10 bases. V lost 2 bases to trimming and J lost 3 bases; unmatched junction nucleotides: 9. The germline CDR1 and CDR2 sequences are SGDLS and YYNGEE. CDR3 length equals 17 residues.

This chain links TRBV30 with TRBJ2-2; 10 bases are a match to TRBD1. Germline trimming cut 4 bases from V and 7 bases from J; bases unmatched to any gene: 9. CDR3 length: 15 residues. In germline, CDR1 is GTSNPN, CDR2 SVGIG (reference sequence). The CDR3 reads CAWMGQGIQGGELFF. The CDR3 DNA reads as TGTGCCTGGATGGGACAGGGGATTCAGGGCGGGGAGCTGTTTTTT.

This clone showed up just once. V usage is TRBV2 and J usage is TRBJ2-3; D is unresolved. V was pared by 6 bases and J by 3 bases, with 10 bases between. Germline V gene data show CDR1 as SNHLY and CDR2 as FYNNEI. The CDR3 is made up of 13 amino acids. CDR3: CASRNTETDTQYF. DNA for the CDR3: TGTGCCAGCAGGAATACAGAGACAGATACGCAGTATTTT.

The chain links TRBV28 to TRBJ1-5; no reliable D call. Germline V gene lookup returns CDR1 MDHEN and CDR2 SYDVKM. V lost 2 bases and J 4 bases, leaving 9 bases between the germline ends. CDR3 length: 14 amino acids. The CDR3 loop is CASSLGRGNQPQHF. CDR3 nucleotides: TGTGCCAGCAGTTTAGGTCGGGGAAATCAGCCCCAGCATTTT.

The rearrangement uses TRBV5-8 and TRBJ2-2; TRBD1 matches at 10 bases. The J segment lost 6 bases and the V segment lost 7 bases, leaving 9 bases of the junction unmatched. CDR3 length: 15 amino acids. CDR1 is SGHTS, CDR2 YDEGEE, per germline. CDR3 in amino acids: CASSRDRGRAGELFF. In DNA, the CDR3 is TGTGCCAGCTCCAGGGACAGGGGAAGGGCCGGGGAGCTGTTTTTT.